This passage covers 10 T cell receptor beta chains from one sample sequenced in a study of T cells in localized non-small cell lung cancer. Data came from immunoSEQ multiplex PCR; TCRdb stores just in-frame clones and leaves some out. Of tens of thousands of clones listed, over 70% are singletons. The sample consisted of PBMCs, taken before any cancer treatment. The receptors stem from a woman aged 35-75 years with stage II lung adenocarcinoma.

V and J are TRBV28 and TRBJ2-5; D is unresolved. Trimming removed 4 bases at V and 9 bases at J, with 21 bases between. Germline-derived CDR1 and CDR2 are MDHEN and SYDVKM. The CDR3 loop spans 15 amino acids. DNA for the CDR3: TGTGCCAGCAGTTCGCCACGTCCTGGGCGGATATCCCAGTACTTC. Its protein is CASSSPRPGRISQYF.

V usage is TRBV28 and J usage is TRBJ2-1, with no clear D. The CDR3 is 14 residues long. Trimming pared 2 bases from V and 4 bases from J, leaving 9 bases between. Per germline, CDR1 MDHEN and CDR2 SYDVKM. The CDR3 DNA reads TGTGCCAGCAGTTTAAGGAAAGGATACAATGAGCAGTTCTTC. As protein: CASSLRKGYNEQFF.

The chain links TRBV6-1 to TRBJ1-6; unclear D gene. The germline V gene has CDR1 MNHNS and CDR2 SASEGT. This CDR3 is 14 amino acids long. V lost 2 bases to trimming and J lost 10 bases, with 12 bases between them. The CDR3 DNA follows: TGTGCCAGCAGTGAATCTGGTAGTCGATCACCCCTCCACTTT. Translating it yields CASSESGSRSPLHF.

J is TRBJ1-5 and V is TRBV6-5, with 8 bases identical to TRBD1. The CDR3 sequence is 15 residues long. CDR1 and CDR2 (germline): MNHEY, SVGAGI. V lost 6 bases and J lost 5; bases outside the gene matches: 9. CDR3 in amino acids: CASSSGQGDYQPQHF. As DNA, the CDR3 is TGTGCCAGCAGCTCCGGACAGGGAGACTATCAGCCCCAGCATTTT.

The rearrangement links TRBV7-2 to TRBJ1-1; unclear D gene. The CDR3 consists of 13 residues. The germline V gene has CDR1 SGHTA and CDR2 FQGNSA. V gave up 1 base and J gave up 7 bases, with 10 bases separating them. In DNA form, the CDR3 reads TGTGCCAGCAGCTTAGAAGGCAGCCTTGAAGCTTTCTTT. This gives the protein CASSLEGSLEAFF. The full variable domain, rest sourced from reference TRBV7-2 and TRBJ1-1, is GAGVSQSPSNKVTEKGKDVELRCDPISGHTALYWYRQSLGQGLEFLIYFQGNSAPDKSGLPSDRFSAERTGGSVSTLTIQRTQQEDSAVYLCASSLEGSLEAFFGQGTRLTVV.

The chain has TRBV5-1 and TRBJ2-1, with 8 nucleotides matching TRBD1. V lost 5 bases to trimming and J lost 3 bases; unmatched junction nucleotides: 13. Per germline, CDR1 SGHRS and CDR2 YFSETQ. The CDR3 runs to 17 residues. DNA of the CDR3: TGCGCCAGCAGTTCCTCCTATCCGGGACAGGTCTACAATGAGCAGTTCTTC. This codes for CASSSSYPGQVYNEQFF.

The V call is TRBV4-2, the J call TRBJ1-1; no definite D call. The germline V gene encodes CDR1 LGHNA and CDR2 YNFKEQ. The CDR3 length is 11 residues. V gave up 7 bases and J gave up 6 bases, with 9 bases separating them. The CDR3 sequence is CASTVGSEAFF. CDR3 coding DNA: TGTGCCAGCACTGTAGGTTCTGAAGCTTTCTTT.

Within the sample, this clone is medium-sized. This chain joins TRBV14 and TRBJ1-6; 7 bases are shared with TRBD1. Per germline, CDR1 SGHDN and CDR2 FVKESK. With 4 bases clipped from V and 8 bases from J, the junction kept 5 bases outside the gene matches. The CDR3 is 14 amino acids. CDR3 nucleotides: TGTGCCAGCAGCCTCGGACAGGAATATTCACCCCTCCACTTT. Translation gives CASSLGQEYSPLHF.

The chain is built from TRBV19 and TRBJ2-3; 8 nucleotides match TRBD2. J gave up 2 bases and V 5 bases, and 12 bases lay outside the gene matches. Germline lookup yields CDR1 LNHDA and CDR2 SQIVND (reference sequence). The CDR3 consists of 17 residues. The chain's CDR3 is CASSPPLLAGSTDTQYF. Written as DNA, the CDR3 is TGTGCCAGTAGTCCTCCGCTTTTAGCGGGGTCCACAGATACGCAGTATTTT.

V and J are TRBV23-1 and TRBJ2-5, with 7 bases identical to TRBD2. TRBV23-1 qualifies as an ORF whose function is uncertain. This CDR3 has 18 residues. V lost 0 bases to trimming and J lost 4 bases; unmatched junction nucleotides: 14. Written as DNA, the CDR3 is TGCGCCAGCAGTCAATCGGGGAGGGAGGAGAGTGGCCGAGAGACCCAGTACTTC. This codes for CASSQSGREESGRETQYF.